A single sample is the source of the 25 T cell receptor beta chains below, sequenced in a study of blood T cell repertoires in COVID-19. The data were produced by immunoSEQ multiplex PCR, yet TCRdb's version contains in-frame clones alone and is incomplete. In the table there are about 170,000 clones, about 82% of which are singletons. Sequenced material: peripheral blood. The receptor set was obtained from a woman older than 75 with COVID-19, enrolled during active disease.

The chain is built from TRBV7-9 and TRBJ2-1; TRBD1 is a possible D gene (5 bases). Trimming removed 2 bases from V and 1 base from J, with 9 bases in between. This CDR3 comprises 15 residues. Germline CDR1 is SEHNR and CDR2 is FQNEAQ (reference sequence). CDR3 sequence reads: CASSLRGISYNEQFF. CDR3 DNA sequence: TGTGCCAGCAGCTTAAGGGGTATTTCCTACAATGAGCAGTTCTTC. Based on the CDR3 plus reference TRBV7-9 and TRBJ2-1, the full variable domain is DTGVSQNPRHKITKRGQNVTFRCDPISEHNRLYWYRQTLGQGPEFLTYFQNEAQLEKSRLLSDRFSAERPKGSFSTLEIQRTEQGDSAMYLCASSLRGISYNEQFFGPGTRLTVL.

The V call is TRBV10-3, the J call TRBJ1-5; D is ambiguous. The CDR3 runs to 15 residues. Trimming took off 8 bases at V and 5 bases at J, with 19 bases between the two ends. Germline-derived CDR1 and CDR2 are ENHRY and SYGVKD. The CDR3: CAISAAAKRDQPQHF. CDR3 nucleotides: TGTGCCATCTCCGCCGCGGCGAAGAGAGATCAGCCCCAGCATTTT.

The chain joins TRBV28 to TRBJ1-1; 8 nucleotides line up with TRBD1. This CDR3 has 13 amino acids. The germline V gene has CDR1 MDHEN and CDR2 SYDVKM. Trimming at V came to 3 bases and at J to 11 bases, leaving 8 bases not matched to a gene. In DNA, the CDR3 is TGTGCCAGCAGTTTGGCGACCGACAGGGGCGCTTTCTTT. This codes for CASSLATDRGAFF. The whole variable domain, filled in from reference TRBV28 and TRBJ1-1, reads DVKVTQSSRYLVKRTGEKVFLECVQDMDHENMFWYRQDPGLGLRLIYFSYDVKMKEKGDIPEGYSVSREKKERFSLILESASTNQTSMYLCASSLATDRGAFFGQGTRLTVV.

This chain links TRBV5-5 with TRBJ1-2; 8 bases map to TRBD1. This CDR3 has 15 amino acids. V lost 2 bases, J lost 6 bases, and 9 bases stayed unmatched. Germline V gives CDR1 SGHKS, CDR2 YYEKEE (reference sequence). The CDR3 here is CASSLYYRGDDGYTF. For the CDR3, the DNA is TGTGCCAGCAGCTTATATTACAGGGGGGACGATGGCTACACCTTC.

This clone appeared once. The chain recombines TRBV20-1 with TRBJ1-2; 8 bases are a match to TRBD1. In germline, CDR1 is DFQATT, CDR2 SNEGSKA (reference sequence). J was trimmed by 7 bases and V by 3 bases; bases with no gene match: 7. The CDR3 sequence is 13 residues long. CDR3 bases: TGCAGTGCTAGTGGCCAGGGGGCGGGTGGCTACACCTTC. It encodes CSASGQGAGGYTF.

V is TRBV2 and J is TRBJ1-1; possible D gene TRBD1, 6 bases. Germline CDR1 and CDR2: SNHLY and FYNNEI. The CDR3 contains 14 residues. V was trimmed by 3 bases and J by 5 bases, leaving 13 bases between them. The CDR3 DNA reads TGTGCCAGCAGTGACCCAGGGGTGGGAACTGAAGCTTTCTTT. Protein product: CASSDPGVGTEAFF.

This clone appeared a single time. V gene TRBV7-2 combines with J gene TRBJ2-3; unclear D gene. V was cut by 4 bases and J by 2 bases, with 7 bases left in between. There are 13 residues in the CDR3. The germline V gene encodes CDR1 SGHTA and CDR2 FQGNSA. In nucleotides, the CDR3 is TGTGCCAGCAGCTCCCCCATCACAGATACGCAGTATTTT. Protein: CASSSPITDTQYF.

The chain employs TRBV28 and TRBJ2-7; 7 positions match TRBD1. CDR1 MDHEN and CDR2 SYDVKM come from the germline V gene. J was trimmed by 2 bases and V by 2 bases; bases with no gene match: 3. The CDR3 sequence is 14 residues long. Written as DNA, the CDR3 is TGTGCCAGCAGTTTACGACAGGGCCCCTACGAGCAGTACTTC. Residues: CASSLRQGPYEQYF.

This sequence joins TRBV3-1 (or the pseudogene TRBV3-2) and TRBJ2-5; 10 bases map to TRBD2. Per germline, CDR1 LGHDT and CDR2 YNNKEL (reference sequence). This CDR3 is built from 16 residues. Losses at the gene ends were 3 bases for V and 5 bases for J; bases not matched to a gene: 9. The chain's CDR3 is CASSHNSGRREETQYF. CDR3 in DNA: TGTGCCAGCAGCCATAATAGCGGGAGGCGAGAGGAGACCCAGTACTTC.

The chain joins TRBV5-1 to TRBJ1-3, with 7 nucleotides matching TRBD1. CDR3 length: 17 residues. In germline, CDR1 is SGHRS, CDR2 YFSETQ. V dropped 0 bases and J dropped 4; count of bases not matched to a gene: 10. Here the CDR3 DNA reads TGCGCCAGCAGCTTGGTCGGAGGGGGCGCACCAGGAAACACCATATATTTT. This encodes CASSLVGGGAPGNTIYF.

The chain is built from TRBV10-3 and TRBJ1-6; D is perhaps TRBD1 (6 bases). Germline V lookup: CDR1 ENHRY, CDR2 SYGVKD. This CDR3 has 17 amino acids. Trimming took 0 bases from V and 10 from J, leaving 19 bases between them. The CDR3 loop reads CAISESTREGTGSPLHF. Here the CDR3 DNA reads TGTGCCATCAGTGAGTCGACTCGAGAGGGTACAGGGTCACCCCTCCACTTT.

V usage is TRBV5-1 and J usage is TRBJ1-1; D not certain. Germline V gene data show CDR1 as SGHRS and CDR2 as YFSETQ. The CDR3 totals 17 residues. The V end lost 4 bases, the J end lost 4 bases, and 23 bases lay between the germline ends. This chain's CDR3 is CASSPALYFGGGTEAFF. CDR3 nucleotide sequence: TGCGCCAGCAGCCCAGCCCTCTATTTCGGAGGCGGCACTGAAGCTTTCTTT.

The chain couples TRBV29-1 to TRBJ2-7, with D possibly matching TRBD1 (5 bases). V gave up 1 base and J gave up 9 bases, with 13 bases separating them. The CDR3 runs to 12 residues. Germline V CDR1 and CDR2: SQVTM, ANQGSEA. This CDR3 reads CSVEGPLQGQYF. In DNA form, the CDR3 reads TGCAGCGTTGAAGGGCCTCTCCAGGGGCAGTACTTC.

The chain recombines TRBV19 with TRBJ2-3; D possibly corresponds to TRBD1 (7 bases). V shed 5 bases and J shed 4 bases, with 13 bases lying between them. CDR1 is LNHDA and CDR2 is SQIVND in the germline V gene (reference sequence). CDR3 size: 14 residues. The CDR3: CASSSRGEADTQYF. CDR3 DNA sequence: TGTGCCAGTAGTTCCAGGGGGGAGGCAGATACGCAGTATTTT.

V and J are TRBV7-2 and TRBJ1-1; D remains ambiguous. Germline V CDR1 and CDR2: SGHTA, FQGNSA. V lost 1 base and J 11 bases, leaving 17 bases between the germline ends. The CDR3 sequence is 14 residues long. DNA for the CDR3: TGTGCCAGCAGCTTAGTAGGATCGGGGAAGGATGCTTTCTTT. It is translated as CASSLVGSGKDAFF.

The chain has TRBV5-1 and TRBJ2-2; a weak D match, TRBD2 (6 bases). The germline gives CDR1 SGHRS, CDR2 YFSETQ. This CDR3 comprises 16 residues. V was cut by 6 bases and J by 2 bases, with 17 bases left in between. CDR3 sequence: CASTPRSGFNTGELFF. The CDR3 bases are TGCGCCAGCACCCCTCGGAGCGGGTTCAACACCGGGGAGCTGTTTTTT.

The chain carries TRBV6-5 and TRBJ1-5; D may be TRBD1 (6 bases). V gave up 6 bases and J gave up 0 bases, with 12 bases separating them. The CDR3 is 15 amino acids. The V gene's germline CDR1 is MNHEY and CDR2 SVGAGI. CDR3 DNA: TGTGCCAGCAGGTCCGAAGGGGGTAGCAATCAGCCCCAGCATTTT. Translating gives CASRSEGGSNQPQHF.

The CDR3 coding sequence is TGCGCCAGCAGAAGGGGTTACCAAGAGACCCAGTACTTC. The encoded protein is CASRRGYQETQYF. The J gene is TRBJ2-5, the V gene TRBV10-2; possible D gene TRBD1, 5 bases. This CDR3 region has 13 residues. V was trimmed by 6 bases and J by 0 bases, leaving 8 bases between them. In germline, CDR1 is WSHSY, CDR2 SAAADI.

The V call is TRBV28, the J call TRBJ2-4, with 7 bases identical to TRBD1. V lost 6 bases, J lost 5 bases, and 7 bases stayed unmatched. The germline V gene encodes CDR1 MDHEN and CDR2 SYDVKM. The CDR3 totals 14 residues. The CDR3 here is CASRSYRGENIQYF. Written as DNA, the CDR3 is TGTGCCAGCAGATCCTACAGGGGAGAAAACATTCAGTACTTC.

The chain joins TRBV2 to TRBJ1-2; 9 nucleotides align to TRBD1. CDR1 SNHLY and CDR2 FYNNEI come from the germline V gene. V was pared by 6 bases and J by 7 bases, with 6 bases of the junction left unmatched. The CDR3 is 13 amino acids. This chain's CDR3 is CASSPTDRGGYTF. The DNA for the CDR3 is TGTGCCAGCAGCCCCACGGACAGGGGTGGCTACACCTTC.

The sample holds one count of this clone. The CDR3 sequence is CASRQGLAGEDEQYF. CDR3 DNA: TGTGCCAGCAGACAGGGACTAGCGGGAGAGGACGAGCAGTACTTC. V usage is TRBV3-1 (or the pseudogene TRBV3-2) and J usage is TRBJ2-7; 14 positions agree with TRBD2. CDR1 is LGHDT and CDR2 is YNNKEL in the germline V gene (reference sequence). The V gene end was trimmed by 6 bases and the J gene end by 5 bases; junction bases not matched to a gene: 6. The CDR3 runs to 15 residues.

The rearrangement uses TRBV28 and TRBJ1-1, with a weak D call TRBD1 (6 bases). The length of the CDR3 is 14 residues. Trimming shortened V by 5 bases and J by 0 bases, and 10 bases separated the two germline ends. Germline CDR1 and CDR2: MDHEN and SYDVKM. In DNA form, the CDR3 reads TGTGCCAGCAGTACACAGGGACTGAACACTGAAGCTTTCTTT. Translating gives CASSTQGLNTEAFF.

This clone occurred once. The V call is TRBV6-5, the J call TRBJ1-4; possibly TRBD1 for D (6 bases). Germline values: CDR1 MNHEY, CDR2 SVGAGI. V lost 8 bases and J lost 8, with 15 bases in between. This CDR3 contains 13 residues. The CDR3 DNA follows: TGTGCCAGCCGAGGGGGGGTGGAGGAAAAACTGTTTTTT. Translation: CASRGGVEEKLFF.

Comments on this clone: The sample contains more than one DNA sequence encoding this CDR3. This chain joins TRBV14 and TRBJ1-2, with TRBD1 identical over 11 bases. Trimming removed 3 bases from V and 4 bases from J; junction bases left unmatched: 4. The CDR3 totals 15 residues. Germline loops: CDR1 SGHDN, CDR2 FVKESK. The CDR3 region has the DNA TGTGCCAGCAGCCAGAGGACAGGGGGCCTCTATGGCTACACCTTC. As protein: CASSQRTGGLYGYTF.

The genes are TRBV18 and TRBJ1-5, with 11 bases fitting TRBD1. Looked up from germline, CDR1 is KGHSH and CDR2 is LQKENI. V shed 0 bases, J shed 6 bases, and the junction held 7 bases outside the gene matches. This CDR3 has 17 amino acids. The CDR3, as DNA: TGTGCCAGCTCACCACCGTGGACAGGGGGCGCCGGTCAGCCCCAGCATTTT. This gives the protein CASSPPWTGGAGQPQHF. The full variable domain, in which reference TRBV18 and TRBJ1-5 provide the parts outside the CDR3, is NAGVMQNPRHLVRRRGQEARLRCSPMKGHSHVYWYRQLPEEGLKFMVYLQKENIIDESGMPKERFSAEFPKEGPSILRIQQVVRGDSAAYFCASSPPWTGGAGQPQHFGDGTRLSIL.